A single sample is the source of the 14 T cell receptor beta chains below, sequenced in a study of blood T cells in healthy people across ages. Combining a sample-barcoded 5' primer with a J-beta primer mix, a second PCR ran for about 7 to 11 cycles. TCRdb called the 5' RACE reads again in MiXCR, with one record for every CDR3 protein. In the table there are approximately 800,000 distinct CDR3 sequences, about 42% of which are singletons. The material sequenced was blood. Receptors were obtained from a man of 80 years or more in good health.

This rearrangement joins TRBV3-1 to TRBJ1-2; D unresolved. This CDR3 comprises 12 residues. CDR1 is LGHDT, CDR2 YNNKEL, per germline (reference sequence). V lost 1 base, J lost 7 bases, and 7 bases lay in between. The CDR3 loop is CASSQGLSGYTF. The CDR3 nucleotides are TGTGCCAGCAGCCAAGGGCTCAGTGGCTACACCTTC.

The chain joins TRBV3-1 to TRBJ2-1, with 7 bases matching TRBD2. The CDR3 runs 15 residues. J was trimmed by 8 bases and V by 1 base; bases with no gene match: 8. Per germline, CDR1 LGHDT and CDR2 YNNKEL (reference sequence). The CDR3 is CASSQVGGSSDEQFF. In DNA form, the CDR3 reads TGTGCCAGCAGCCAAGTCGGCGGGAGTTCGGATGAGCAGTTCTTC.

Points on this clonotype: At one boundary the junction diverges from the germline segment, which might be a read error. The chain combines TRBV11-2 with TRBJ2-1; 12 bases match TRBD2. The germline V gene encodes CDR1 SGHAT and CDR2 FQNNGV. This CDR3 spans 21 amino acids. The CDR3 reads CASSLGGQGLAGPSSYNEQFF. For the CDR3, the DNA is TGTGCCAGCAGCTTAGGGGGGCAGGGACTAGCGGGTCCGAGCTCCTACAATGAGCAGTTCTTT.

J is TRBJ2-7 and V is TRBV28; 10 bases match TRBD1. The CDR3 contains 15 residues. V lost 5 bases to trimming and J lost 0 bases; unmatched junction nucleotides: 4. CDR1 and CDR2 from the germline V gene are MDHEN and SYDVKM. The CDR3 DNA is TGTGCCAGCAGTAGGGGACAGGGGATCTCCTACGAGCAGTACTTC. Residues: CASSRGQGISYEQYF.

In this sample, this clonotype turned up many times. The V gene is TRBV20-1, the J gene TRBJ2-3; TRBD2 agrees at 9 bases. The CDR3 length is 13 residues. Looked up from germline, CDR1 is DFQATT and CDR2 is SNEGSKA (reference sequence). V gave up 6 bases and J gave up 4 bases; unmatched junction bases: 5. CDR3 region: CSANSGSADTQYF. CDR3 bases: TGCAGTGCCAATAGCGGGAGTGCAGATACGCAGTATTTT.

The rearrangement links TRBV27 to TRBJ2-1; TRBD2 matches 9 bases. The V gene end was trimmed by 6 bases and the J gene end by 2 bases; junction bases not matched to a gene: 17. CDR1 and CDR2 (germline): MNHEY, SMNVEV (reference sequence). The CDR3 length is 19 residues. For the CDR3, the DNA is TGTGCCAGCAGCGGACAGCGGGAGGTTACACGCGGCGCCTACAATGAGCAGTTCTTC. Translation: CASSGQREVTRGAYNEQFF.

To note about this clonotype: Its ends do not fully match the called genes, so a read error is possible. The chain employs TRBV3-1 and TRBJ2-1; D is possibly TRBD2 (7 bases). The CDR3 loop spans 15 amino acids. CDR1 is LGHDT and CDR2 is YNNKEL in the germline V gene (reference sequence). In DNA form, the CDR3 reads TGTGTCAGCAGCCGAACGGGGGGAGGGGGGTATGAGCAGTTCTTC. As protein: CVSSRTGGGGYEQFF.

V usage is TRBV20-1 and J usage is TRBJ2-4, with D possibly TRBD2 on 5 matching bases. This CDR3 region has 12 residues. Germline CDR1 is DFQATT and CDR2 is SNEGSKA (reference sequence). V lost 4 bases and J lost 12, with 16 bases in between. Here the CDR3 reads CSAKFGLGDQYF. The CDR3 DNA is TGCAGTGCTAAATTTGGACTCGGCGATCAGTACTTC.

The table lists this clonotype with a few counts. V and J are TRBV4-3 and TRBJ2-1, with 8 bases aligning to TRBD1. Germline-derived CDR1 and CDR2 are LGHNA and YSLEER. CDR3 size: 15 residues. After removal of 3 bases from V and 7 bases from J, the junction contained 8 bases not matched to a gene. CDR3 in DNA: TGCGCCAGCAGCCATTGGCAGGGGGCGGGAAATGAGCAGTTCTTC. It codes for CASSHWQGAGNEQFF.

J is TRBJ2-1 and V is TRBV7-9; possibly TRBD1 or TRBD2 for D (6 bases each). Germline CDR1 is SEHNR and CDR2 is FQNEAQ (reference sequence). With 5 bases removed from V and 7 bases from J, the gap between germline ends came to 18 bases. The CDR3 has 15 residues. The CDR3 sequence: CASSPGAVRGNEQFF. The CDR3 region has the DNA TGTGCCAGCAGCCCGGGGGCAGTCCGAGGGAATGAGCAGTTCTTC.

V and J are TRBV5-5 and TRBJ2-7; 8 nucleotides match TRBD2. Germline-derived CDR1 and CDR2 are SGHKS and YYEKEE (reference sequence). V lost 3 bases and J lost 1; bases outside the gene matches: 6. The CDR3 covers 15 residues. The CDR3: CASSSSPSGSYEQYF. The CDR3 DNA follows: TGTGCCAGCAGCTCCAGTCCTAGCGGGTCCTACGAGCAGTACTTC.

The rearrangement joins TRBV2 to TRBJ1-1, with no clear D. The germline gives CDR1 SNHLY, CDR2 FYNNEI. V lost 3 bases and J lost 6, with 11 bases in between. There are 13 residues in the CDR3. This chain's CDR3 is CASSDLGSPEAFF. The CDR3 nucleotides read TGTGCCAGCAGTGATCTTGGCAGCCCTGAAGCTTTCTTT.

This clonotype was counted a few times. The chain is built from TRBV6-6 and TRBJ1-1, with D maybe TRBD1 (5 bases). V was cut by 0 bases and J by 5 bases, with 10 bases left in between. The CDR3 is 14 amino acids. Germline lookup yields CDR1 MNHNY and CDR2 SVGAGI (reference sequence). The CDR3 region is CASSYSGGRTEAFF. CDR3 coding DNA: TGTGCCAGCAGTTACTCCGGGGGTCGGACTGAAGCTTTCTTT.

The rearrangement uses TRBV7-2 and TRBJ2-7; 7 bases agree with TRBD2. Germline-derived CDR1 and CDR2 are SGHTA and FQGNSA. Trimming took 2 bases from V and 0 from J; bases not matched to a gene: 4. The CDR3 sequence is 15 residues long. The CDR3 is CASSLLGGFSYEQYF. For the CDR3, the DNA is TGTGCCAGCAGCTTATTGGGGGGGTTCTCCTACGAGCAGTACTTC.